This TCR beta chain was recorded in a study of STAT5B mutations in CD4+ large granular lymphocyte leukemia. On this clone itself: Its matching antigen is unknown.

Whole-study results and caveats: Compared with healthy controls (2/35), patient top clones favored TRBV06 (8/27).

In the original analysis: Lowest detectable productive clonotype frequency was 2.59 x 10-5. Profiled with immunoSEQ multiplex PCR; TCRdb holds only in-frame clones, not every one. V and J calls and clone size are as listed in that table; D and trimming were resolved from the DNA. The sample carries under 35,000 clones, 60% to 80% recorded once. J gave up 4 bases and V 5 bases, and 10 bases lay outside the gene matches. The CDR3 covers 15 residues. Germline V gives CDR1 SGHTA, CDR2 FQGNSA. The sample taken for sequencing was CD4+ T cells from blood buffy coats. The TCR sequence derives from a human donor in good health. The V call is TRBV7-2, the J call TRBJ1-1; 7 bases align to TRBD1. CDR3 region: CASSPGDSGGTEAFF. The CDR3 coding sequence is TGTGCCAGCAGCCCTGGGGACAGCGGGGGCACTGAAGCTTTCTTT.